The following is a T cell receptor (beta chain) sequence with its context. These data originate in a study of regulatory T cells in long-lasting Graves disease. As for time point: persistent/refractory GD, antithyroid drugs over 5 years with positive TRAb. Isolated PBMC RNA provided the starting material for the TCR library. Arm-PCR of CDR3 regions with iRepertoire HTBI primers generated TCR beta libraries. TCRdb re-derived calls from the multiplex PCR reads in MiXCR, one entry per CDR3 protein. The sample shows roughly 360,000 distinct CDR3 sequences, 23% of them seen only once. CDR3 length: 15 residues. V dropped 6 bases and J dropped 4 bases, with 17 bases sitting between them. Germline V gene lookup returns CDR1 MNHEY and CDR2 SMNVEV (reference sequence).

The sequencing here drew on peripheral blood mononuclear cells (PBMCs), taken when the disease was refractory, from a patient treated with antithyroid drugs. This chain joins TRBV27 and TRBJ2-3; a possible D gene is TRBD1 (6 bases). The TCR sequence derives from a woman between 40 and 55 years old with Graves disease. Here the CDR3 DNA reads TGTGCCAGCAGCCCCCGCGACAGGCCCGCAGATACGCAGTATTTT. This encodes CASSPRDRPADTQYF.